The 27 T cell receptor beta chains below come from one sample, sequenced in a study of OX40 agonist ivuxolimab in advanced cancers. Measured with immunoSEQ multiplex PCR; TCRdb has only the in-frame clones, and not every one. The data show 70,000 to 95,000 clones, around 82% seen once. The sequencing used CD4+ or CD8+ T cells sorted from blood, collected in a trial of the OX40 agonist ivuxolimab. The source is an adult with an advanced solid tumor such as melanoma, head and neck, liver or kidney cancer.

The V gene is TRBV5-6, the J gene TRBJ2-5; 13 bases map to TRBD2. CDR1 and CDR2 from the germline V gene are SGHDT and YYEEEE. V lost 2 bases to trimming and J lost 5 bases; unmatched junction nucleotides: 3. This CDR3 comprises 15 residues. The DNA of the CDR3 is TGTGCCAGCAGCTTACTAGCGGGGGGGTTGGAGACCCAGTACTTC. Translated: CASSLLAGGLETQYF. Based on the CDR3 plus reference TRBV5-6 and TRBJ2-5, the full variable domain is DAGVTQSPTHLIKTRGQQVTLRCSPKSGHDTVSWYQQALGQGPQFIFQYYEEEERQRGNFPDRFSGHQFPNYSSELNVNALLLGDSALYLCASSLLAGGLETQYFGPGTRLLVL.

In DNA, the CDR3 is TGTGCCAGCAGAACAGGGACCCTTAATGAAAAACTGTTTTTT. It is translated as CASRTGTLNEKLFF. The chain couples TRBV6-1 to TRBJ1-4, with D possibly being TRBD1 (6 bases). The germline V gene has CDR1 MNHNS and CDR2 SASEGT. The CDR3 spans 14 residues. Trimming stripped 6 bases from V and 4 bases from J, with 12 bases between.

The chain joins TRBV7-5 to TRBJ2-5. TRBV7-5 is annotated as a pseudogene. The CDR3 has 16 residues. The CDR3 nucleotides read TGTGTCAGAAGCACCGATGCCGGGCCTAGAGAAGAGACCCAGTACTTC. Its translation is CVRSTDAGPREETQYF.

This chain connects TRBV2 to TRBJ1-5; 11 bases match TRBD1. J was trimmed by 7 bases and V by 6 bases; bases with no gene match: 5. CDR1 is SNHLY, CDR2 FYNNEI, per germline. The CDR3 is made up of 14 amino acids. CDR3 DNA: TGTGCCAGCAGCGGACAGGGGGCGAGGCAGCCCCAGCATTTT. This gives the protein CASSGQGARQPQHF.

The chain is built from TRBV12-5 and TRBJ1-2, with D uncertain. Germline V gene lookup returns CDR1 LGHNT and CDR2 FRNRAP. V lost 0 bases to trimming and J lost 1 base, with 6 bases between them. The CDR3 runs 14 residues. The DNA for the CDR3 is TGTGCTAGTGGTTTGGTACCGAATAACTATGGCTACACCTTC. Its translation: CASGLVPNNYGYTF.

The chain is built from TRBV5-6 and TRBJ2-2, with 7 bases matching TRBD1. Germline V lookup: CDR1 SGHDT, CDR2 YYEEEE. With 2 bases clipped from V and 8 bases from J, the junction kept 3 bases outside the gene matches. The CDR3 is made up of 13 amino acids. The CDR3 sequence is CASSLPGQGELFF. The CDR3 DNA follows: TGTGCCAGCAGCTTACCGGGACAGGGGGAGCTGTTTTTT. Based on the CDR3 plus reference TRBV5-6 and TRBJ2-2, the full variable domain is DAGVTQSPTHLIKTRGQQVTLRCSPKSGHDTVSWYQQALGQGPQFIFQYYEEEERQRGNFPDRFSGHQFPNYSSELNVNALLLGDSALYLCASSLPGQGELFFGEGSRLTVL.

This clone has only one observation. V and J are TRBV7-2 and TRBJ1-2; 12 nucleotides agree with TRBD1. CDR3 size: 17 residues. J lost 5 bases, V lost 1 base, and 8 bases had no gene match. From germline, CDR1 is SGHTA and CDR2 FQGNSA. CDR3 sequence (DNA): TGTGCCAGCAGCTTAGGGCCGGGACAGGGGGCAGGGTATGGCTACACCTTC. It encodes CASSLGPGQGAGYGYTF.

This chain connects TRBV7-9 to TRBJ1-3, with D possibly being TRBD1 (6 bases). From germline, CDR1 is SEHNR and CDR2 FQNEAQ (reference sequence). With 3 bases removed from V and 4 bases from J, the gap between germline ends came to 10 bases. This CDR3 is 14 amino acids long. This CDR3 is CASSFRTAGNTIYF. The DNA of the CDR3 is TGTGCCAGCAGCTTCAGGACAGCGGGAAACACCATATATTTT.

The genes are TRBV5-1 and TRBJ2-7; no reliable D call. The germline V gene encodes CDR1 SGHRS and CDR2 YFSETQ. The CDR3 spans 14 residues. Trimming removed 4 bases at V and 3 bases at J, with 14 bases between. Here the CDR3 DNA reads TGCGCCAGCAGCCCCTTTACCCCAAGCTACGAGCAGTACTTC. Encoded protein: CASSPFTPSYEQYF.

The chain uses TRBV2 and TRBJ2-2; D not resolved. The germline V gene encodes CDR1 SNHLY and CDR2 FYNNEI. V dropped 3 bases and J dropped 5 bases, with 1 base sitting between them. There are 11 residues in the CDR3. CDR3 in DNA: TGTGCCAGCAGTGATACCGGGGAGCTGTTTTTT. Amino acids: CASSDTGELFF.

The rearrangement links TRBV10-3 to TRBJ1-1, with D unclear. Trimming left V 4 bases short and J 0 bases short, with 12 bases between. The CDR3 spans 15 residues. The germline V gene encodes CDR1 ENHRY and CDR2 SYGVKD. In DNA, the CDR3 is TGTGCCATCAGTGGGGTAGACGGAATGAACACTGAAGCTTTCTTT. It translates to CAISGVDGMNTEAFF.

The rearrangement joins TRBV4-2 to TRBJ2-5, with 9 bases aligning to TRBD2. The CDR3 covers 16 residues. Germline V gene lookup returns CDR1 LGHNA and CDR2 YNFKEQ. J was trimmed by 1 base and V by 4 bases; bases with no gene match: 7. CDR3 sequence: CASSPEGGGAQETQYF. The DNA of the CDR3 is TGTGCCAGCAGCCCCGAGGGCGGGGGGGCCCAAGAGACCCAGTACTTC.

The rearrangement uses TRBV2 and TRBJ1-2; possibly TRBD1 for D (6 bases). The CDR3 totals 15 residues. Trimming cost V 10 bases and J 0 bases, with 18 bases left between them. The germline gives CDR1 SNHLY, CDR2 FYNNEI. The CDR3 region is CATTRGLATNYGYTF. The CDR3 DNA sequence: TGTGCCACAACCCGGGGGCTCGCGACTAACTATGGCTACACCTTC.

V usage is TRBV5-1 and J usage is TRBJ2-4, with TRBD1 matching 8 bases. The CDR3 is made up of 17 amino acids. The ends lost 4 bases at V and 0 bases at J; junction bases unmatched: 9. Per germline, CDR1 SGHRS and CDR2 YFSETQ. The DNA for the CDR3 is TGCGCCAGCAGCGATCGACAGGGGATACTAGCCAAAAACATTCAGTACTTC. Its protein is CASSDRQGILAKNIQYF.

The rearrangement uses TRBV11-3 and TRBJ2-5, with TRBD2 identical over 7 bases. This CDR3 contains 12 residues. The germline gives CDR1 SGHNT, CDR2 YENEEA. J gave up 4 bases and V 7 bases, and 3 bases lay outside the gene matches. In DNA, the CDR3 is TGTGCCAGCAAGATAGCGGGAGAGACCCAGTACTTC. Its translation is CASKIAGETQYF. Full variable domain (rest looked up from reference TRBV11-3 and TRBJ2-5): EAGVVQSPRYKIIEKKQPVAFWCNPISGHNTLYWYLQNLGQGPELLIRYENEEAVDDSQLPKDRFSAERLKGVDSTLKIQPAELGDSAVYLCASKIAGETQYFGPGTRLLVL.

Note on this clone: Additional DNA sequences in this sample encode the identical CDR3. This sequence joins TRBV4-1 and TRBJ2-5, with TRBD1 matching 8 bases. This CDR3 spans 15 amino acids. The germline V gene encodes CDR1 MGHRA and CDR2 YSYEKL. Trimming at V came to 0 bases and at J to 2 bases, leaving 2 bases not matched to a gene. The CDR3 loop reads CASSQDGTGQETQYF. CDR3 sequence (DNA): TGCGCCAGCAGCCAAGATGGGACAGGACAAGAGACCCAGTACTTC.

The J gene is TRBJ1-1, the V gene TRBV6-6; D not resolved. CDR3 length equals 13 residues. CDR1 is MNHNY and CDR2 is SVGAGI in the germline V gene (reference sequence). Trimming cost V 5 bases and J 4 bases, with 11 bases left between them. CDR3 sequence: CASSASLGTEAFF. DNA for the CDR3: TGTGCCAGCAGTGCGTCGCTGGGCACTGAAGCTTTCTTT.

The chain uses TRBV7-3 and TRBJ2-1, with D perhaps TRBD1 or TRBD2 (6 bases each). CDR1 is SGHTA and CDR2 is FQGTGA in the germline V gene. Trimming stripped 2 bases from V and 8 bases from J, with 16 bases between. The CDR3 loop spans 15 amino acids. This CDR3 reads CASSLRELRGDEQFF. For the CDR3, the DNA is TGTGCCAGCAGCTTACGGGAGTTAAGGGGGGATGAGCAGTTCTTC.

V usage is TRBV7-5 and J usage is TRBJ1-5. TRBV7-5 is reported as a pseudogene. The CDR3 length is 15 residues. In nucleotides, the CDR3 is TGTGTCAGAAGCTTAGCCGGGGGCGGCAATCAGCCCCAGCATTTT. Translating gives CVRSLAGGGNQPQHF.

This chain links TRBV18 with TRBJ1-2, with D maybe TRBD1 (6 bases). Per germline, CDR1 KGHSH and CDR2 LQKENI. This CDR3 has 14 residues. Trimming removed 0 bases from V and 4 bases from J, with 9 bases in between. DNA of the CDR3: TGTGCCAGCTCACCACCGCAGGGGACCTATGGCTACACCTTC. Protein product: CASSPPQGTYGYTF. The entire variable domain, with the rest obtained from reference TRBV18 and TRBJ1-2, is as follows: NAGVMQNPRHLVRRRGQEARLRCSPMKGHSHVYWYRQLPEEGLKFMVYLQKENIIDESGMPKERFSAEFPKEGPSILRIQQVVRGDSAAYFCASSPPQGTYGYTFGSGTRLTVV.

This clone was counted a few times. The chain recombines TRBV28 with TRBJ1-6; TRBD1 might be the D (5 bases). The CDR3 covers 13 residues. Trimming pared 6 bases from V and 6 bases from J, leaving 9 bases between. Per the germline V gene, CDR1 is MDHEN and CDR2 is SYDVKM. The CDR3 region is CASSWDFNSPLHF. CDR3 coding DNA: TGTGCCAGCAGCTGGGACTTTAATTCACCCCTCCACTTT.

The V and J genes are TRBV10-3 and TRBJ1-5; the D gene is possibly TRBD1 (6 bases). Trimming took 0 bases from V and 5 from J, leaving 14 bases between them. From germline, CDR1 is ENHRY and CDR2 SYGVKD. This CDR3 has 16 residues. The DNA of the CDR3 is TGTGCCATCAGTGAGTCGAAAACAGGGCTTTATCAGCCCCAGCATTTT. Amino acids: CAISESKTGLYQPQHF.

The chain recombines TRBV5-8 with TRBJ1-5, with D unclear. This CDR3 contains 15 residues. Trimming cost V 10 bases and J 6 bases, with 23 bases left between them. Germline CDR1 is SGHTS and CDR2 is YDEGEE. CDR3 loop: CAAKGPSLQGQPQHF. As DNA, the CDR3 is TGTGCCGCCAAAGGGCCCAGTCTACAAGGTCAGCCCCAGCATTTT.

V usage is TRBV18 and J usage is TRBJ2-7, with D tentatively TRBD1 or TRBD2 (5 bases each). The V end lost 2 bases, the J end lost 7 bases, and 6 bases lay between the germline ends. The CDR3 is made up of 11 amino acids. Germline-derived CDR1 and CDR2 are KGHSH and LQKENI. For the CDR3, the DNA is TGTGCCAGCTCACCAGGGGGAGAGCAGTACTTC. Its protein is CASSPGGEQYF.

The chain joins TRBV5-1 to TRBJ2-7; D call uncertain. This CDR3 has 14 amino acids. V lost 0 bases, J lost 3 bases, and 10 bases lay in between. Germline CDR1 is SGHRS and CDR2 is YFSETQ. CDR3 loop: CASSLVGVGYEQYF. CDR3 DNA: TGCGCCAGCAGCTTGGTGGGCGTGGGCTACGAGCAGTACTTC.

The V and J genes are TRBV5-6 and TRBJ2-7; D unresolved. The V gene's germline CDR1 is SGHDT and CDR2 YYEEEE. V dropped 4 bases and J dropped 1 base, with 15 bases sitting between them. This CDR3 has 15 amino acids. As DNA, the CDR3 is TGTGCCAGCAGCGTCACCTCTAGGGTTTCCTACGAGCAGTACTTC. Protein product: CASSVTSRVSYEQYF.

This chain links TRBV18 with TRBJ2-2, with TRBD1 as a possible D gene (5 bases). There are 17 residues in the CDR3. The germline V gene has CDR1 KGHSH and CDR2 LQKENI. Trimming removed 3 bases from V and 0 bases from J, with 14 bases in between. The CDR3 region is CASSPHMPGSNTGELFF. DNA of the CDR3: TGTGCCAGCTCACCCCACATGCCAGGGTCGAACACCGGGGAGCTGTTTTTT.